This TCR beta chain was retrieved from a study of T-cell reconstitution after alpha-beta-depleted transplantation in children. Unique molecular identifiers featured in how the TCRbeta library was prepared. A single record per CDR3 protein comes from TCRdb applying MiXCR to the PCR reads. The table includes roughly 200,000 distinct CDR3 sequences, 13% to 15% detected once. This CDR3 has 14 residues. Germline loops: CDR1 SGHVS, CDR2 FQNEAQ. The V segment lost 9 bases and the J segment 6 bases; nucleotides outside the gene matches: 8. For this clonotype: A much larger clone differs by one base, so this may be a read error.

Source: PBMCs from the stem cell graft donor, taken from the stem cell graft. The V and J genes are TRBV7-8 and TRBJ2-6, with TRBD1 matching over 7 bases. The sequence was obtained from a human donor who donated a stem cell graft to a child with acute lymphoblastic leukemia. In DNA form, the CDR3 reads TGTGCCAGAAGCCAGACAGGGCTGGCCAACGTCCTGACTTTC. Its protein product is CARSQTGLANVLTF.